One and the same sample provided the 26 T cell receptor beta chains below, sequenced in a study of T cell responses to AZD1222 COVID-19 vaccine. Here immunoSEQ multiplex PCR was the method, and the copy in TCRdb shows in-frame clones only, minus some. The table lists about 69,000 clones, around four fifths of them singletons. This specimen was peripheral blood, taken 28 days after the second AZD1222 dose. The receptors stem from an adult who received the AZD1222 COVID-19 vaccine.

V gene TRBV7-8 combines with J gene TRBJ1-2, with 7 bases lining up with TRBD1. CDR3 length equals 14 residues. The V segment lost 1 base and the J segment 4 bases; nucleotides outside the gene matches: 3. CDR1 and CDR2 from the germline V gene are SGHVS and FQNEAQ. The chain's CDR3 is CASSLGGQLYGYTF. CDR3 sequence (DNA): TGTGCCAGCAGCTTAGGGGGACAGCTCTATGGCTACACCTTC.

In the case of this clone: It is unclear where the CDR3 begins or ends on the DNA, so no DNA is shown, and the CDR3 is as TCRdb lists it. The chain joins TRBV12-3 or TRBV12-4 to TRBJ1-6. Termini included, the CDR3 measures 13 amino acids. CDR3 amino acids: CASSFLENSPLHF.

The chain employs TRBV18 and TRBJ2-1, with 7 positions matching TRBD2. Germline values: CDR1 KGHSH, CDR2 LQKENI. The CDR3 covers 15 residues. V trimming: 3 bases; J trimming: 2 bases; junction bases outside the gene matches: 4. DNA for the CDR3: TGTGCCAGCTCACCGTTCAGCGGGACCTACAATGAGCAGTTCTTC. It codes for CASSPFSGTYNEQFF.

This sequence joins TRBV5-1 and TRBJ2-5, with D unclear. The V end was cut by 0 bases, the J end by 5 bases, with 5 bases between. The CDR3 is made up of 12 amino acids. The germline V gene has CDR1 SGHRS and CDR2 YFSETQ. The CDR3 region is CASSLDGETQYF. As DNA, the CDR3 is TGCGCCAGCAGCTTGGATGGGGAGACCCAGTACTTC.

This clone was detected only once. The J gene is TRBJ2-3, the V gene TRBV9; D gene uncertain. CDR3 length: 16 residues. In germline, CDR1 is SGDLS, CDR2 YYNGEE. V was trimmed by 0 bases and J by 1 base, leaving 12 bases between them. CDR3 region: CASSVGRWGGTDTQYF. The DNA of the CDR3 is TGTGCCAGCAGCGTAGGTAGATGGGGTGGCACAGATACGCAGTATTTT. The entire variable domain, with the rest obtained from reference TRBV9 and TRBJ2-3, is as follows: DSGVTQTPKHLITATGQRVTLRCSPRSGDLSVYWYQQSLDQGLQFLIQYYNGEERAKGNILERFSAQQFPDLHSELNLSSLELGDSALYFCASSVGRWGGTDTQYFGPGTRLTVL.

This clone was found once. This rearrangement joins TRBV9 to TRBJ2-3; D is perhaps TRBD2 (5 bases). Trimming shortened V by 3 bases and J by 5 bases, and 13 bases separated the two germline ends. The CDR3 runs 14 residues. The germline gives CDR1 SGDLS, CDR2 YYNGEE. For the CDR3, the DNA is TGTGCCAGCAGCGCCTCGGGGATGGGAGATACGCAGTATTTT. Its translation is CASSASGMGDTQYF.

CDR3 region: CATSRAGGFNEQFF. The CDR3 coding sequence is TGTGCCACCAGCAGAGCAGGCGGATTCAATGAGCAGTTCTTC. This chain joins TRBV15 and TRBJ2-1, with unresolved D. This CDR3 is 14 amino acids long. Germline CDR1 is LNHNV and CDR2 is YYDKDF (reference sequence). Trimming shortened V by 1 base and J by 6 bases, and 10 bases separated the two germline ends.

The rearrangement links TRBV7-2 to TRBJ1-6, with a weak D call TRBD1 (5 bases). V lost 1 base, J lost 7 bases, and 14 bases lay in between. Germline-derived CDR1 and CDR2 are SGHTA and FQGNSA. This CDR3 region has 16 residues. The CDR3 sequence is CASSLVPPGPNSPLHF. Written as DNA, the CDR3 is TGTGCCAGCAGCTTAGTCCCCCCAGGGCCGAATTCACCCCTCCACTTT.

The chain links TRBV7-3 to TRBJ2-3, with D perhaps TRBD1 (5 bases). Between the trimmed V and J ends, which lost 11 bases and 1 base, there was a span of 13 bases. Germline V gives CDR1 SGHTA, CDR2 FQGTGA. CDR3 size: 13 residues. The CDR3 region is CASSQGGTDTQYF. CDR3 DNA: TGTGCCTCCAGCCAAGGGGGCACAGATACGCAGTATTTT.

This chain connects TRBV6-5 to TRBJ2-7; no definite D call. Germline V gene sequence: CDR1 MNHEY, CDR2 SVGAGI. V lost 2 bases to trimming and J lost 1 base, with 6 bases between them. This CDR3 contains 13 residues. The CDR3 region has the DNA TGTGCCAGCAGTTACAAGGGTTCCTACGAGCAGTACTTC. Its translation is CASSYKGSYEQYF.

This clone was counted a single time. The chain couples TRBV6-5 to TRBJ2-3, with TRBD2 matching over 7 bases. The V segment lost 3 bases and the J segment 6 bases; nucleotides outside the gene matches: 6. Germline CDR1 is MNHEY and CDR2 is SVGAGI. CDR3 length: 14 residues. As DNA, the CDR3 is TGTGCCAGCAGTTATTCCTGGGGAGGGGATACGCAGTATTTT. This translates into CASSYSWGGDTQYF.

CDR3 bases: TGTGCCAGCAGCCCCTTCGGGCGGTGGCAGTATTTT. Its protein product is CASSPFGRWQYF. V usage is TRBV7-9 and J usage is TRBJ2-3; no reliable D call. CDR1 SEHNR and CDR2 FQNEAQ come from the germline V gene (reference sequence). With 5 bases removed from V and 11 bases from J, the gap between germline ends came to 14 bases. This CDR3 has 12 residues.

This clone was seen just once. CDR3 sequence (DNA): TGTGCCAGTAGTATTAGGACGACGGGGCTGGGTGGGGCCAACGTCCTGACTTTC. Its protein product is CASSIRTTGLGGANVLTF. The V and J genes are TRBV19 and TRBJ2-6; D is possibly TRBD1 or TRBD2 (5 bases each). Germline V CDR1 and CDR2: LNHDA, SQIVND (reference sequence). V was pared by 3 bases and J by 3 bases, with 18 bases between. The CDR3 runs to 18 residues.

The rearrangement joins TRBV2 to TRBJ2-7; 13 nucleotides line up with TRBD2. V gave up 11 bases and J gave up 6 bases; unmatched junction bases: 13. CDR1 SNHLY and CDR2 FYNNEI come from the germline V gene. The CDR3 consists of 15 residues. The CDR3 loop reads CAGGGTSGIVREQYF. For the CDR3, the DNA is TGTGCCGGGGGAGGGACTAGCGGGATAGTGCGCGAGCAGTACTTC.

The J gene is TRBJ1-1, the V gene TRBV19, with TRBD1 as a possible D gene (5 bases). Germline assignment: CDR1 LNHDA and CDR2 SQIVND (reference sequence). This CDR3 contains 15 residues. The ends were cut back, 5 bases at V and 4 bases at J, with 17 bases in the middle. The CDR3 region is CASSLGGGPSTEAFF. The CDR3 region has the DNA TGTGCCAGTAGTCTTGGGGGAGGACCGAGCACTGAAGCTTTCTTT.

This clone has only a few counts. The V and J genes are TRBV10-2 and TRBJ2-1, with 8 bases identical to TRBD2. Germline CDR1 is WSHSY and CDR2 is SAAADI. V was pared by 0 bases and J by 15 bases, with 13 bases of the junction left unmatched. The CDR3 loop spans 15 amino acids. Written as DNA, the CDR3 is TGCGCCAGCAGTGAGTCGTTGTTAGCGGGGCGGGCTGGGTTCTTC. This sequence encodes CASSESLLAGRAGFF.

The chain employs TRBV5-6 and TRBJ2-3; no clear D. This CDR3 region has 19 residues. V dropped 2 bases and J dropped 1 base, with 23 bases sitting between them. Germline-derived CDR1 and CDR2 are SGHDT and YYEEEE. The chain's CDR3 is CASSFWLESSGTGTDTQYF. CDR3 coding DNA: TGTGCCAGCAGCTTCTGGCTAGAAAGTAGTGGAACCGGCACAGATACGCAGTATTTT.

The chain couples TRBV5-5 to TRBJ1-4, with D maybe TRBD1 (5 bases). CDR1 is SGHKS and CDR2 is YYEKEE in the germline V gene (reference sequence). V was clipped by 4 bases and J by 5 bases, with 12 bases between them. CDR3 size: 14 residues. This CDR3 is CASSRGTMNEKLFF. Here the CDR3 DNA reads TGTGCCAGCAGCAGGGGAACGATGAATGAAAAACTGTTTTTT.

The CDR3 sequence: CASGGTSGLNEQFF. CDR3 DNA sequence: TGTGCCAGCGGGGGGACTAGCGGCCTGAATGAGCAGTTCTTC. The V gene is TRBV6-5, the J gene TRBJ2-1; 11 bases fit TRBD2. From germline, CDR1 is MNHEY and CDR2 SVGAGI. This CDR3 comprises 14 residues. With 8 bases clipped from V and 7 bases from J, the junction kept 7 bases outside the gene matches.

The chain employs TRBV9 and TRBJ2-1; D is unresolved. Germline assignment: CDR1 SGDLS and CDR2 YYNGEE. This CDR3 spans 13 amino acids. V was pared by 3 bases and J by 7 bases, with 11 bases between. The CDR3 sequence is CASSAIVGNEQFF. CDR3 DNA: TGTGCCAGCAGCGCCATAGTTGGAAATGAGCAGTTCTTC.

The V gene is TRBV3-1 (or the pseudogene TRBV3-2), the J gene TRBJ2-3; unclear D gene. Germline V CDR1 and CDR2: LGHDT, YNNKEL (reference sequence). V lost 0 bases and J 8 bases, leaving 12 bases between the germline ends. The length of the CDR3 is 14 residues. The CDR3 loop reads CASSQDRTKSTQYF. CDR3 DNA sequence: TGTGCCAGCAGCCAAGATCGGACGAAAAGTACGCAGTATTTT.

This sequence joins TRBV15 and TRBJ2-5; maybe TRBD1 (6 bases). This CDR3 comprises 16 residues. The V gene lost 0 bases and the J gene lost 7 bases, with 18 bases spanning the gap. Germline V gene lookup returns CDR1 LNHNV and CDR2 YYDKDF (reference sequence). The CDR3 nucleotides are TGTGCCACCAGCAGAGATCAGGGGAGTCGAATAGGGACCCAGTACTTC. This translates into CATSRDQGSRIGTQYF.

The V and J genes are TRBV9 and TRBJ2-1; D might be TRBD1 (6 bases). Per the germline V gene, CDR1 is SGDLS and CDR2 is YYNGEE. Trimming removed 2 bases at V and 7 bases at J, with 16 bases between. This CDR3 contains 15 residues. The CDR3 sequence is CASSVAGLTGNEQFF. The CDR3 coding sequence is TGTGCCAGCAGCGTCGCTGGCCTTACAGGGAATGAGCAGTTCTTC.

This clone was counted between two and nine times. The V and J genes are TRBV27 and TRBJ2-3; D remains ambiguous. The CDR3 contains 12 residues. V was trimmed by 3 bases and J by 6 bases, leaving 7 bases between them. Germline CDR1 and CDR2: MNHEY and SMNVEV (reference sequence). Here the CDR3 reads CASSFGLDTQYF. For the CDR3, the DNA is TGTGCCAGCAGTTTTGGTTTGGATACGCAGTATTTT.

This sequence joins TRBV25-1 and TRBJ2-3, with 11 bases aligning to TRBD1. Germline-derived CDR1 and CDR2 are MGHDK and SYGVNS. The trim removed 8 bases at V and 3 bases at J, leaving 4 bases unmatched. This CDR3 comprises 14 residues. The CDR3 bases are TGTGCCAGCTCCTGGGACAGGGGGACAGATACGCAGTATTTT. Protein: CASSWDRGTDTQYF.

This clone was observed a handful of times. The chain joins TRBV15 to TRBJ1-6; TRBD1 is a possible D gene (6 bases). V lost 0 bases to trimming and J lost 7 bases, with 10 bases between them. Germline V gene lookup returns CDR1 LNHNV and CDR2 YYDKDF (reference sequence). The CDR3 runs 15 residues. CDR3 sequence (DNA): TGTGCCACCAGCAGAGATCCGCAGGGGAATTCACCCCTCCACTTT. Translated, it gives CATSRDPQGNSPLHF.